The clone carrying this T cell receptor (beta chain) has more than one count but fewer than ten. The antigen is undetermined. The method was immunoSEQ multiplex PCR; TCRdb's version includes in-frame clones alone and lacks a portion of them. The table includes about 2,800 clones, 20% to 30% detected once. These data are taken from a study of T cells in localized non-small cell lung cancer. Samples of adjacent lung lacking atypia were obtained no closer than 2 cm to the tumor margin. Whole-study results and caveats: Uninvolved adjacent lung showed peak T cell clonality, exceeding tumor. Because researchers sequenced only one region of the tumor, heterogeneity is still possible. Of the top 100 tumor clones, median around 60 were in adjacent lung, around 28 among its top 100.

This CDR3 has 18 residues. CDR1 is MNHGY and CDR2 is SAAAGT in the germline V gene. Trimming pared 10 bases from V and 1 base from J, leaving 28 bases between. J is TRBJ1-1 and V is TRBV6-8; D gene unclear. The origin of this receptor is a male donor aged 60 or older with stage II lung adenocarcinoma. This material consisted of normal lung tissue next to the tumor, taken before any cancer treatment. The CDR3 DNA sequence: TGTGCCAACAGAATATACCTATCCCGGTCGATCGAGAACACTGAAGCTTTCTTT. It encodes CANRIYLSRSIENTEAFF.